These T cell receptor beta chains were read from a single sample in a study of T-cell memory formation after mild COVID-19. TCRdb called the 5' RACE reads again in MiXCR, with one record for every CDR3 protein. The sample contains 100,000 to 150,000 distinct CDR3 sequences, over 15% of which appear only once. The sequenced sample was PBMCs or a T cell subset sorted from them (not recorded which). These receptors all stem from a man younger than 35 who had mild COVID-19 (a few samples of this study predate the infection). Cell type and time point are not known. Each CDR3 is given with its conserved first and last residue. The D gene is left open where the match is weak. The size of a clone is reported for some rows only, either as once, few or many, or as a class for expanded clones.

J: TRBJ2-7
D: -
size: -
V: TRBV18
CDR3: CASSPQNPGTLTEQYF
DNA: TGTGCCAGCTCACCACAAAATCCAGGGACTTTAACCGAGCAGTACTTC

J: TRBJ1-2
D: TRBD1
size: -
V: TRBV6-5
CDR3: CASSYNRDRGVYGYTF
DNA: TGTGCCAGCAGCTACAACCGGGACAGGGGGGTCTATGGCTACACCTTC

J: TRBJ1-4
D: TRBD1
size: -
V: TRBV7-3
CDR3: CASSPKSVDRAGYEKLFF
DNA: TGTGCCAGCAGCCCCAAGAGTGTTGACAGGGCGGGCTATGAAAAACTGTTTTTT

J: TRBJ2-6
D: TRBD2
size: once
V: TRBV6-5
CDR3: CASSYWGRGSGANVLTF
DNA: TGTGCCAGCAGTTACTGGGGGAGGGGCTCTGGGGCCAACGTCCTGACTTTC

J: TRBJ2-1
D: -
size: -
V: TRBV5-8
CDR3: CASSLAESSYNEQFF
DNA: TGTGCCAGCAGCTTGGCGGAGAGCTCCTACAATGAGCAGTTCTTC

J: TRBJ2-3
D: -
size: -
V: TRBV5-1
CDR3: CASSFLPGSNTQYF
DNA: TGCGCCAGCAGCTTCCTCCCCGGCTCTAATACGCAGTATTTT

J: TRBJ2-3
D: TRBD2
size: -
V: TRBV7-9
CDR3: CASSFSTSGGTDTQYF
DNA: TGTGCCAGCAGCTTTTCGACTAGCGGGGGCACAGATACGCAGTATTTT

J: TRBJ1-2
D: -
size: -
V: TRBV12-3/TRBV12-4
CDR3: CASSSGPGYGYTF
DNA: TGTGCCAGCAGTTCCGGGCCCGGATATGGCTACACCTTC

J: TRBJ1-6
D: TRBD1
size: few
V: TRBV7-2
CDR3: CASSASGQGASRPLHF
DNA: TGTGCCAGCAGCGCCTCGGGACAGGGGGCGAGTAGACCCCTCCACTTT

J: TRBJ2-3
D: -
size: -
V: TRBV6-5
CDR3: CASSKQRGTLDTQYF
DNA: TGTGCCAGCAGTAAACAAAGAGGGACTTTAGATACGCAGTATTTT

J: TRBJ1-4
D: TRBD1
size: -
V: TRBV5-1
CDR3: CASSHGTGNEKLFF
DNA: TGCGCCAGCAGCCACGGGACAGGGAATGAAAAACTGTTTTTT

J: TRBJ1-1
D: -
size: -
V: TRBV19
CDR3: CASSPTRTRNTEAFF
DNA: TGTGCCAGTAGTCCGACCCGAACCCGGAACACTGAAGCTTTCTTT

J: TRBJ1-2
D: TRBD1
size: -
V: TRBV12-3/TRBV12-4
CDR3: CASSFPGQTSYGYTF
DNA: TGTGCCAGCAGTTTCCCGGGACAGACCTCCTATGGCTACACCTTC

J: TRBJ1-1
D: -
size: -
V: TRBV30
CDR3: CAWETGNTEAFF
DNA: TGTGCCTGGGAGACGGGGAACACTGAAGCTTTCTTT

J: TRBJ2-3
D: -
size: -
V: TRBV5-1
CDR3: CASSLQQWAQGGAQYF
DNA: TGCGCCAGCAGCTTGCAACAGTGGGCCCAAGGTGGTGCGCAGTATTTT

J: TRBJ2-5
D: -
size: few
V: TRBV4-2
CDR3: CASSQSTREETQYF
DNA: TGTGCCAGCAGCCAATCCACTAGAGAGGAGACCCAGTACTTC

J: TRBJ2-5
D: -
size: -
V: TRBV11-2
CDR3: CASSQAIRDQETQYF
DNA: TGTGCCAGCAGCCAAGCCATCAGGGACCAAGAGACCCAGTACTTC

J: TRBJ1-4
D: -
size: many
V: TRBV12-3/TRBV12-4
CDR3: CASSRMGSIEKLFF
DNA: TGTGCCAGCAGTAGGATGGGCTCAATAGAAAAACTGTTTTTT

J: TRBJ2-3
D: -
size: -
V: TRBV7-3
CDR3: CASSPGRSASTDTQYF
DNA: TGTGCCAGCAGCCCGGGACGGTCGGCTAGCACAGATACGCAGTATTTT

J: TRBJ2-5
D: -
size: few
V: TRBV6-2/TRBV6-3
CDR3: CASSYPNAYQETQYF
DNA: TGTGCCAGCAGTTACCCAAACGCGTACCAAGAGACCCAGTACTTC

J: TRBJ2-5
D: TRBD1
size: many
V: TRBV20-1
CDR3: CSANPGTGVKETQYF
DNA: TGCAGTGCCAATCCCGGGACAGGGGTGAAGGAGACCCAGTACTTC

J: TRBJ2-6
D: TRBD1
size: -
V: TRBV4-3
CDR3: CASSQSYRDRGPDSGANVLTF
DNA: TGCGCCAGCAGCCAATCATACCGGGACAGGGGACCCGACTCTGGGGCCAACGTCCTGACTTTC

J: TRBJ2-7
D: -
size: -
V: TRBV4-1
CDR3: CASSQNWESSYEQYF
DNA: TGCGCCAGCAGCCAAAATTGGGAAAGCTCCTACGAGCAGTACTTC

J: TRBJ2-5
D: TRBD2
size: many
V: TRBV5-1
CDR3: CASSVAGAGKTQYF
DNA: TGCGCCAGCAGCGTAGCGGGGGCCGGGAAGACCCAGTACTTC

J: TRBJ2-3
D: TRBD2
size: many
V: TRBV5-1
CDR3: CASSLEQLAGGPADTQYF
DNA: TGCGCCAGCAGCCTGGAACAGCTAGCGGGGGGGCCGGCAGATACGCAGTATTTT

J: TRBJ1-1
D: -
size: -
V: TRBV6-6
CDR3: CASSSPSTGRGTEAFF
DNA: TGTGCCAGCAGTAGCCCCTCAACAGGCAGGGGCACTGAAGCTTTCTTT

J: TRBJ1-4
D: TRBD1
size: -
V: TRBV10-3
CDR3: CAISGTGGEKLFF
DNA: TGTGCCATCAGTGGAACAGGGGGGGAAAAACTGTTTTTT

J: TRBJ1-2
D: TRBD1
size: -
V: TRBV5-1
CDR3: CASSLDDRGNYGYTF
DNA: TGCGCCAGCAGCTTGGACGACAGGGGGAACTATGGCTACACCTTC

J: TRBJ2-2
D: -
size: few
V: TRBV11-3
CDR3: CASSLGQGGGTGELFF
DNA: TGTGCCAGCAGCCTCGGACAGGGAGGGGGAACCGGGGAGCTGTTTTTT

J: TRBJ1-5
D: TRBD1
size: few
V: TRBV20-1
CDR3: CSARKQGQDQPQHF
DNA: TGCAGTGCTAGGAAACAGGGGCAGGACCAGCCCCAGCATTTT

J: TRBJ2-3
D: -
size: few
V: TRBV9
CDR3: CASSVGGSSPDTQYF
DNA: TGTGCCAGCAGCGTAGGGGGTAGTTCACCAGATACGCAGTATTTT

J: TRBJ2-3
D: TRBD1
size: -
V: TRBV18
CDR3: CASSPPGTGGRDTQYF
DNA: TGTGCCAGCTCACCGCCCGGGACAGGGGGCAGAGATACGCAGTATTTT

J: TRBJ1-5
D: TRBD1
size: few
V: TRBV19
CDR3: CASRPSDRGLKPQHF
DNA: TGTGCCAGTAGGCCCTCGGACAGGGGGTTAAAGCCCCAGCATTTT

J: TRBJ1-2
D: -
size: few
V: TRBV30
CDR3: CAWSVGGKNYGYTF
DNA: TGTGCCTGGAGCGTAGGGGGGAAGAACTATGGCTACACCTTC

J: TRBJ2-4
D: -
size: -
V: TRBV6-5
CDR3: CASSYSSGGDGFNIQYF
DNA: TGTGCCAGCAGTTACTCGTCTGGCGGGGACGGGTTCAACATTCAGTACTTC

J: TRBJ2-7
D: TRBD1
size: many
V: TRBV7-3
CDR3: CASSFDRDYEQYF
DNA: TGTGCCAGCAGCTTTGACAGGGACTACGAGCAGTACTTC

J: TRBJ2-7
D: -
size: -
V: TRBV7-2
CDR3: CASSFRGANEQYF
DNA: TGTGCCAGCAGCTTTCGGGGGGCCAACGAGCAGTACTTC

J: TRBJ1-4
D: TRBD1
size: few
V: TRBV6-6
CDR3: CASRTGPNEKLFF
DNA: TGTGCCAGCAGGACAGGGCCGAATGAAAAACTGTTTTTT

J: TRBJ1-6
D: -
size: -
V: TRBV9
CDR3: CASSVASDSPLHF
DNA: TGTGCCAGCAGCGTAGCCTCGGATTCACCCCTCCACTTT

J: TRBJ1-1
D: TRBD1
size: -
V: TRBV5-1
CDR3: CASSGGQGPRTEAFF
DNA: TGCGCCAGCAGCGGGGGACAGGGGCCGAGGACTGAAGCTTTCTTT

J: TRBJ2-6
D: -
size: -
V: TRBV19
CDR3: CASSIGGWSRANVLTF
DNA: TGTGCCAGTAGTATAGGGGGATGGTCCAGGGCCAACGTCCTGACTTTC